This T cell receptor beta chain was obtained from a study of Ad26.COV2.S vaccination and SARS-CoV-2 variants. Overall study: Once or twice, 56 days apart, Ad26.COV2.S was delivered intramuscularly. Study results and caveats: Vaccinated and placebo-treated recipients had similar non-spike TCR breadth.

Trimming took off 4 bases at V and 7 bases at J, with 21 bases between the two ends. Germline CDR1 SGHDT, CDR2 YYEEEE. The CDR3 extends over 16 amino acids. Here immunoSEQ multiplex PCR was the method, and the copy in TCRdb shows in-frame clones only, minus some. The sample shows about 400,000 clones, about nine tenths of them seen only once. Regarding this clone: Its target is unknown.

Treatment defined: around 19 received Ad26.COV2.S at low or high dose, single or two shots; about 5 received placebo; per-sample allocation not given. Samples came from day 63 after the first vaccine or placebo injection. The donor was a Boston adult aged 18-55 years. This specimen was peripheral blood, taken in a trial of Ad26.COV2.S vaccine versus placebo. The receptor's source is a person between 18 and 60 years old who received the Ad26.COV2.S COVID-19 vaccine or a placebo. The rearrangement links TRBV5-6 to TRBJ1-5; the D gene is possibly TRBD1 (6 bases). The CDR3 reads CASSLSYDGGGQPQHF. The CDR3 DNA is TGTGCCAGCAGCCTGTCTTACGACGGGGGCGGGCAGCCCCAGCATTTT.